These 5 T cell receptor beta chains were sequenced from one sample in a study of T cells after yellow fever vaccination. TCRdb ran MiXCR on the 5' RACE reads and lists one entry per CDR3 protein. The table shows hundreds of thousands of distinct CDR3 sequences, with over 9% occurring only once. The source was PBMCs, collected on the day of the yellow fever booster vaccination. The source is a man in his thirties or forties who received the YFV17D yellow fever vaccine.

The V gene is TRBV12-3 or TRBV12-4, the J gene TRBJ2-1; no firm D call. This CDR3 is 12 amino acids long. V gave up 3 bases and J gave up 13 bases, with 13 bases separating them. The CDR3 DNA reads as TGTGCCAGCAGTTTTTCCGATCCGCCCCAGTTCTTC. It specifies CASSFSDPPQFF.

The chain combines TRBV20-1 with TRBJ2-3; the match to TRBD2 covers 16 bases. V lost 8 bases and J lost 15; bases outside the gene matches: 8. CDR3 size: 12 residues. Per germline, CDR1 DFQATT and CDR2 SNEGSKA (reference sequence). The CDR3 reads CSSGLAGGGEYF. CDR3 in DNA: TGCAGTTCGGGACTAGCGGGAGGGGGGGAATATTTT.

The rearrangement joins TRBV5-5 to TRBJ1-2, with D uncertain. The CDR3 is 16 residues long. The V gene's germline CDR1 is SGHKS and CDR2 YYEKEE (reference sequence). V was clipped by 6 bases and J by 5 bases, with 23 bases between them. CDR3 loop: CASTPGDRGSTYGYTF. For the CDR3, the DNA is TGTGCCAGCACCCCAGGTGATAGAGGTTCGACATATGGCTACACCTTC.

This clonotype was counted at least ten times. The chain combines TRBV7-2 with TRBJ1-1, with D perhaps matching TRBD1 (6 bases). Trimming took 5 bases from V and 3 from J, leaving 10 bases between them. CDR3 length equals 13 residues. Per the germline V gene, CDR1 is SGHTA and CDR2 is FQGNSA. The CDR3 DNA reads TGTGCCAGCAGCCCGGACAGATACACTGAAGCTTTCTTT. Protein product: CASSPDRYTEAFF.

In nucleotides, the CDR3 is TGTGCCAGCCGACAGGGAAGCAATGAGCAGTTCTTC. This gives the protein CASRQGSNEQFF. The V and J genes are TRBV28 and TRBJ2-1; 7 bases are a match to TRBD1. The ends lost 8 bases at V and 6 bases at J; junction bases unmatched: 4. Germline assignment: CDR1 MDHEN and CDR2 SYDVKM. The CDR3 totals 12 residues. Variable domain in full (rest from reference TRBV28 and TRBJ2-1): DVKVTQSSRYLVKRTGEKVFLECVQDMDHENMFWYRQDPGLGLRLIYFSYDVKMKEKGDIPEGYSVSREKKERFSLILESASTNQTSMYLCASRQGSNEQFFGPGTRLTVL.